This paragraph reports one TCR beta chain. Sequenced by immunoSEQ multiplex PCR; TCRdb stores in-frame clones only, minus some. The data hold about 100,000 clones, with 91% observed a single time. These data originate in a study of T cell changes during pregnancy in multiple sclerosis. Germline V gene data show CDR1 as LNHDA and CDR2 as SQIVND (reference sequence). The V and J ends lost 3 bases and 7 bases, in that order; junction bases with no gene match: 5. The CDR3 runs 14 residues. This TCR was sampled from a female donor with multiple sclerosis, enrolled in a pregnancy study. V and J are TRBV19 and TRBJ1-4; TRBD1 matches 7 bases. This sample comprised peripheral blood, obtained in the second trimester of pregnancy. The CDR3 spells CASSIQQGSEKLFF. Here the CDR3 DNA reads TGTGCCAGTAGTATTCAACAGGGGAGTGAAAAACTGTTTTTT.